The 12 T cell receptor beta chains below all came from one sample that was sequenced in a study of blood T cell repertoires in COVID-19. Profiled with immunoSEQ multiplex PCR; TCRdb holds only in-frame clones, not every one. Counted here are approximately 230,000 clones, about nine tenths occurring once; the ten biggest clones make up 1.5% to 2%. The specimen sequenced was PBMCs or T cells enriched from blood (not recorded which). These receptors came from a man aged 35 to 55 who had recovered from COVID-19.

Comment on this clone: This may come from a read error, since a much larger clone is one base off. V is TRBV2 and J is TRBJ1-2; 7 bases align to TRBD1. This CDR3 comprises 13 residues. With 6 bases clipped from V and 1 base from J, the junction kept 2 bases outside the gene matches. The germline V gene has CDR1 SNHLY and CDR2 FYNNEI. For the CDR3, the DNA is TGTGCCAGCAGCCGGGACAGTAACTATGGCTACACCTTC. This translates into CASSRDSNYGYTF. Full variable domain (remainder filled in from reference TRBV2 and TRBJ1-2): EPEVTQTPSHQVTQMGQEVILRCVPISNHLYFYWYRQILGQKVEFLVSFYNNEISEKSEIFDDQFSVERPDGSNFTLKIRSTKLEDSAMYFCASSRDSNYGYTFGSGTRLTVV.

The chain couples TRBV30 to TRBJ2-7; 9 bases fit TRBD1. J gave up 2 bases and V 5 bases, and 10 bases lay outside the gene matches. Per germline, CDR1 GTSNPN and CDR2 SVGIG (reference sequence). This CDR3 has 15 amino acids. The CDR3 here is CAWVTGDRVTYEQYF. In DNA form, the CDR3 reads TGTGCCTGGGTAACGGGGGACAGGGTCACCTACGAGCAGTACTTC.

This clone was picked up a small number of times. The DNA of the CDR3 is TGTGCCAGCAGCCCCAATTGGGGGACAGGCCAGCCCCAGCATTTT. Translated: CASSPNWGTGQPQHF. This chain joins TRBV7-2 and TRBJ1-5, with 8 bases matching TRBD1. The CDR3 length is 15 residues. V shed 5 bases and J 7 bases; nucleotides not matched to a gene: 10. The germline gives CDR1 SGHTA, CDR2 FQGNSA.

This rearrangement joins TRBV7-3 to TRBJ2-3; 8 bases match TRBD2. Trimming cost V 2 bases and J 8 bases; bases outside gene matches: 6. Looked up from germline, CDR1 is SGHTA and CDR2 is FQGTGA. The CDR3 spans 14 residues. The CDR3, as DNA: TGTGCCAGCAGCTTATCCGGGGGGGTTGGTACGCAGTATTTT. Translation gives CASSLSGGVGTQYF.

This rearrangement joins TRBV24-1 to TRBJ2-2, with 7 bases lining up with TRBD1. The CDR3 is made up of 17 amino acids. Per germline, CDR1 KGHDR and CDR2 SFDVKD. Germline trimming cut 0 bases from V and 7 bases from J; bases unmatched to any gene: 10. The CDR3 DNA is TGTGCCACCAGTGATTTGCCGGGCAGGGGGTCTTTCGGGGAGCTGTTTTTT. Its translation: CATSDLPGRGSFGELFF.

The chain joins TRBV10-3 to TRBJ2-1, with D possibly being TRBD2 (5 bases). CDR3 length equals 16 residues. V was trimmed by 4 bases and J by 4 bases, leaving 17 bases between them. Germline V CDR1 and CDR2: ENHRY, SYGVKD. The CDR3 loop is CAISGGRLGGYNEQFF. CDR3 bases: TGTGCCATCAGTGGTGGGAGACTGGGTGGTTACAATGAGCAGTTCTTC.

The J gene is TRBJ2-7, the V gene TRBV4-2, with 8 bases fitting TRBD2. This CDR3 contains 16 residues. The trim removed 0 bases at V and 6 bases at J, leaving 10 bases unmatched. Germline CDR1 LGHNA, CDR2 YNFKEQ. The CDR3 DNA follows: TGTGCCAGCAGCCAAGATGGGCCGGGAGGGGCGGGCGAGCAGTACTTC. It encodes CASSQDGPGGAGEQYF.

The J gene is TRBJ2-7, the V gene TRBV7-6; TRBD1 aligns across 7 bases. The V and J ends lost 5 bases and 3 bases, in that order; junction bases with no gene match: 4. Germline lookup yields CDR1 SGHVS and CDR2 FNYEAQ. This CDR3 has 13 amino acids. The CDR3 nucleotides read TGTGCCAGCAGCCCCCGGACAGGCTACGAGCAGTACTTC. Translated, it gives CASSPRTGYEQYF.

The V gene is TRBV5-6, the J gene TRBJ1-1; D gene uncertain. Germline CDR1 reads SGHDT; CDR2 reads YYEEEE. V lost 2 bases to trimming and J lost 5 bases, with 13 bases between them. The CDR3 totals 14 residues. The DNA of the CDR3 is TGTGCCAGCAGCTTCGGGGTTTCGGCGACTGAAGCTTTCTTT. Protein: CASSFGVSATEAFF.

The rearrangement joins TRBV3-1 (or the pseudogene TRBV3-2) to TRBJ2-2, with D tentatively TRBD2 (7 bases). This CDR3 region has 15 residues. V dropped 3 bases and J dropped 3 bases, with 11 bases sitting between them. Per the germline V gene, CDR1 is LGHDT and CDR2 is YNNKEL (reference sequence). This CDR3 is CASSQEGGDTGELFF. DNA of the CDR3: TGTGCCAGCAGCCAGGAGGGGGGGGACACCGGGGAGCTGTTTTTT.

This chain uses TRBV5-6 with TRBJ1-1; D gene unclear. CDR1 and CDR2 (germline): SGHDT, YYEEEE. This CDR3 has 18 amino acids. Trimming cost V 1 base and J 3 bases, with 22 bases left between them. The CDR3 coding sequence is TGTGCCAGCAGCTTGAAATTGGCGGGGAGCCGGGTGTACACTGAAGCTTTCTTT. Its protein is CASSLKLAGSRVYTEAFF.

V is TRBV28 and J is TRBJ1-5; TRBD1 might be the D (5 bases). The CDR3 totals 16 residues. Germline CDR1 is MDHEN and CDR2 is SYDVKM. The germline V and J ends were trimmed by 3 bases and 3 bases, with 15 bases remaining between them. The DNA of the CDR3 is TGTGCCAGCAGTTTTGAGCACAAGGGGAACAATCAGCCCCAGCATTTT. Protein product: CASSFEHKGNNQPQHF.